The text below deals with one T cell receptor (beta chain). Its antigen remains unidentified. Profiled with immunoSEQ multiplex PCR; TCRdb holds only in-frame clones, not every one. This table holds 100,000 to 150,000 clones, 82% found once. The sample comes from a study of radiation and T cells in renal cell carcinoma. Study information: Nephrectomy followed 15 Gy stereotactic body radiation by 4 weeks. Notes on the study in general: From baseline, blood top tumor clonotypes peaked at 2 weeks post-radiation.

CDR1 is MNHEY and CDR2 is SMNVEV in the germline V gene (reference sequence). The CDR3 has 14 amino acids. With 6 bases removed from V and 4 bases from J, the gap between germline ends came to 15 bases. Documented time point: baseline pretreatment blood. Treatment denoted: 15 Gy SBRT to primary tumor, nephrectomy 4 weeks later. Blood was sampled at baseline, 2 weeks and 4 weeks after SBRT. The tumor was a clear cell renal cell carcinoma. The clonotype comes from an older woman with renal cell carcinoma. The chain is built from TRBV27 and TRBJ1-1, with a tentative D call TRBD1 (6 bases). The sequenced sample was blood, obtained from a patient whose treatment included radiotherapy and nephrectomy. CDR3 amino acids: CASSTGILGTEAFF. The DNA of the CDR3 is TGTGCCAGCAGCACAGGGATACTCGGCACTGAAGCTTTCTTT.